This T cell receptor beta chain was sequenced in a study of blood T cells in healthy people across ages. The study's findings and limits: It was the long-lived donors that had more naive CD4+ cells and higher diversity than aged donors.

Primers used in a second PCR of about 7 to 12 cycles were a sample-barcoded 5' primer and a J-beta primer mix. TCRdb analysed the 5' RACE reads with MiXCR anew, one entry per CDR3 protein. The table includes about 780,000 distinct CDR3 sequences, roughly 24% detected once. Notes on this clonotype: Its antigen is as yet unknown.

Peripheral blood from each donor was collected in a volume of about 9.9 milliliters. The CDR3 contains 20 residues. Germline V lookup: CDR1 LNHNV, CDR2 YYDKDF (reference sequence). This sample also appeared in a second study, on T cells of mothers and their children.

The clonotype originates from a boy between 10 and 17 years old in good health. The sample comprised blood. The chain links TRBV15 to TRBJ2-5; 11 nucleotides agree with TRBD1. The end of the DNA aligns better with TRBJ2-7, so the J call may be wrong. In DNA, the CDR3 is TGTGCCACCAGCAGACCTTGGGTGACGAAGGACAGGGGGCTATCCTACGAGCAGTACTTC. Translated, it gives CATSRPWVTKDRGLSYEQYF.